These 9 T cell receptor beta chains originate from one sample sequenced in a study of T-cell memory formation after mild COVID-19. TCRdb reprocessed the 5' RACE reads with MiXCR, giving one entry per CDR3 protein. The sample has fewer than 350,000 distinct CDR3 sequences, under 8.5% seen once. Input material: PBMCs or a T cell subset sorted from them (not recorded which). Source of these receptors: a young man who had mild COVID-19 (a few samples of this study predate the infection). Cell type and time point are not known.

The rearrangement uses TRBV12-3 or TRBV12-4 and TRBJ2-5; 10 positions agree with TRBD2. The V gene end was trimmed by 7 bases and the J gene end by 5 bases; junction bases not matched to a gene: 7. The CDR3 is 14 amino acids. CDR3 coding DNA: TGTGCCAGCATCAGCGGGAGGGCAGGGGAGACCCAGTACTTC. Residues: CASISGRAGETQYF.

This clonotype was seen ten or more times. The rearrangement joins TRBV7-3 to TRBJ1-2; TRBD1 matches 8 bases. From germline, CDR1 is SGHTA and CDR2 FQGTGA. After removal of 5 bases from V and 2 bases from J, the junction contained 4 bases not matched to a gene. This CDR3 comprises 14 residues. CDR3 nucleotides: TGTGCCAGCAGCCCGGGACAGGAGAACTATGGCTACACCTTC. Its protein product is CASSPGQENYGYTF.

This clonotype occurred a few times. The chain couples TRBV20-1 to TRBJ2-1; 11 bases are a match to TRBD2. This CDR3 comprises 15 residues. The V gene end was trimmed by 5 bases and the J gene end by 5 bases; junction bases not matched to a gene: 8. Germline V gives CDR1 DFQATT, CDR2 SNEGSKA (reference sequence). The CDR3 DNA sequence: TGCAGTGCTGATGTTCTAGCGGGGGGTAACAATGAGCAGTTCTTC. Its protein product is CSADVLAGGNNEQFF.

This clonotype was detected ten times or more. The J gene is TRBJ2-5, the V gene TRBV7-6; tentatively, D is TRBD2 (5 bases). CDR1 and CDR2 from the germline V gene are SGHVS and FNYEAQ. CDR3 length: 16 residues. V was trimmed by 0 bases and J by 5 bases, leaving 16 bases between them. For the CDR3, the DNA is TGTGCCAGCAGCTTAGCGACGTATGGGAGAGGGGAGACCCAGTACTTC. Amino acids: CASSLATYGRGETQYF.

The rearrangement joins TRBV6-5 to TRBJ1-2; TRBD1 aligns across 8 bases. The trim removed 6 bases at V and 6 bases at J, leaving 9 bases unmatched. This CDR3 has 14 residues. Germline CDR1 MNHEY, CDR2 SVGAGI. The CDR3 is CASSVDRGRDGYTF. CDR3 nucleotide sequence: TGTGCCAGCAGCGTCGACAGGGGAAGGGATGGCTACACCTTC.

The chain combines TRBV7-9 with TRBJ2-1, with D unclear. The germline CDR1 and CDR2 sequences are SEHNR and FQNEAQ (reference sequence). V lost 2 bases, J lost 4 bases, and 12 bases lay in between. This CDR3 spans 15 amino acids. In nucleotides, the CDR3 is TGTGCCAGCAGCTTAAGCGAGTTTGCGTACAATGAGCAGTTCTTC. It codes for CASSLSEFAYNEQFF.

The chain combines TRBV6-1 with TRBJ2-3; TRBD2 is a possible D gene (6 bases). V was cut by 0 bases and J by 4 bases, with 14 bases left in between. CDR3 size: 16 residues. Germline CDR1 and CDR2: MNHNS and SASEGT. The CDR3 sequence is CASSEARWGVADTQYF. The DNA for the CDR3 is TGTGCCAGCAGTGAAGCCAGGTGGGGGGTCGCAGATACGCAGTATTTT.

This clonotype appeared a few times. This rearrangement joins TRBV6-5 to TRBJ2-3, with a tentative D call TRBD2 (6 bases). Per germline, CDR1 MNHEY and CDR2 SVGAGI. Trimming removed 5 bases at V and 1 base at J, with 13 bases between. This CDR3 region has 15 residues. CDR3 nucleotides: TGTGCCAGCAGTCGGCGGGGATTCGGCACAGATACGCAGTATTTT. Its protein is CASSRRGFGTDTQYF.

Many counts were recorded for this clonotype. The chain is built from TRBV7-2 and TRBJ2-7; TRBD2 aligns across 8 bases. The V gene's germline CDR1 is SGHTA and CDR2 FQGNSA. V shed 5 bases and J 2 bases; nucleotides not matched to a gene: 14. The CDR3 has 17 residues. CDR3 in amino acids: CASSTRGSGGLTYEQYF. The DNA for the CDR3 is TGTGCCAGCAGCACCCGGGGAAGCGGGGGACTAACCTACGAGCAGTACTTC.